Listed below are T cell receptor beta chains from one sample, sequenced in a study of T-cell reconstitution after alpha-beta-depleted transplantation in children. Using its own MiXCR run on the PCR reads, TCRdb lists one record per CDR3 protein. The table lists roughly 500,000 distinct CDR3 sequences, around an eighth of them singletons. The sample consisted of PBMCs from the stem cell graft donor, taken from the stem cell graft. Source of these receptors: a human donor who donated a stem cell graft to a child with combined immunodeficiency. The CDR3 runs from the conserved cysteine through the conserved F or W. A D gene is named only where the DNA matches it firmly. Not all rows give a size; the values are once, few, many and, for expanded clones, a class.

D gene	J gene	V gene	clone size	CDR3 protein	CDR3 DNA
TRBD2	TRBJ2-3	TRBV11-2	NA	CASSILAVSTDTQYF	TGTGCCAGCAGCATACTAGCGGTTAGCACAGATACGCAGTATTTT
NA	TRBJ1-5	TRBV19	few	CASSIGRGASNQPQHF	TGTGCCAGTAGTATAGGTCGGGGGGCTAGCAATCAGCCCCAGCATTTT
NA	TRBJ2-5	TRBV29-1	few	CSVGVGGFQETQYF	TGCAGCGTTGGGGTAGGGGGGTTCCAAGAGACCCAGTACTTC
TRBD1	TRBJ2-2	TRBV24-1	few	CATSDLRPLAGGRTGELFF	TGTGCCACCAGTGATTTGCGACCTTTGGCAGGGGGAAGAACCGGGGAGCTGTTTTTT
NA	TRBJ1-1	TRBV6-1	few	CASNLGGATEAFF	TGTGCCAGCAACCTGGGGGGGGCGACTGAAGCTTTCTTT
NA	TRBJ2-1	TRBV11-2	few	CASTSRGESYNEQFF	TGTGCCAGCACCTCGCGTGGGGAGTCCTACAATGAGCAGTTCTTC
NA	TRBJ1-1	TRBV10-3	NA	CAGHLNTEAFF	TGTGCCGGTCACCTGAACACTGAAGCTTTCTTT
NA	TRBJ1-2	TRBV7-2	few	CASSLVSEYGYTF	TGTGCCAGCAGCTTAGTGTCTGAATATGGCTACACCTTC
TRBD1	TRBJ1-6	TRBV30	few	CAWTRGQGGSPLHF	TGTGCCTGGACCCGCGGACAGGGCGGCTCACCCCTCCACTTT
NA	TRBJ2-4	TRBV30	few	CAWSSRLAKNIQYF	TGTGCCTGGAGTTCCCGATTAGCCAAAAACATTCAGTACTTC
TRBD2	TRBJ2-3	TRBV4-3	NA	CASSKGTSGGSGTDTQYF	TGCGCCAGCAGCAAAGGGACTAGCGGGGGGTCAGGCACAGATACGCAGTATTTT
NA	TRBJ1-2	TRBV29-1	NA	CSVGVGLYTF	TGCAGCGTTGGGGTCGGACTCTACACCTTC
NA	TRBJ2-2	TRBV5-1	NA	CASSWSGADTGELFF	TGCGCCAGCAGCTGGTCAGGGGCGGACACCGGGGAGCTGTTTTTT
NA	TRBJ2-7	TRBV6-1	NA	CASKSRQASYEQYF	TGTGCCAGCAAGTCACGACAGGCTTCCTACGAGCAGTACTTC
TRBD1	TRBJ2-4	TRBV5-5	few	CASSWETGARNIQYF	TGTGCCAGCAGCTGGGAGACAGGGGCGAGAAACATTCAGTACTTC